This TCR beta chain was captured by sequencing in a study of CD8+ T cells in alopecia areata. Unmatched junction bases numbered 6, after V lost 4 bases and J lost 0 bases. Germline lookup yields CDR1 GKSSPN and CDR2 SITVG. There are 16 residues in the CDR3. Reverse transcription of extracted RNA yielded cDNA, which provided the sequencing template. Using immunoSEQ multiplex PCR, the repertoire was profiled, and TCRdb retains in-frame clones only, with some absent. The sample counts under 350,000 clones, none seen once; the ten largest own roughly 1.2%. Concerning this clone itself: Germline and genes: mouse. Coverage ceases 4 residues before the CDR3 finishes, and the germline J gene fills in the end.

Markers including CD4, CD8alpha, NKG2D and NKG2ACE guided sorting of pooled cutaneous lymph node cells. Sequenced sample: CD4+ T cells sorted from a lymph node. The chain employs TRBV31 and TRBJ2-3; TRBD2 agrees at 11 bases. This clonotype was sampled from a C3H/HeJ mouse with alopecia areata. MHC haplotype of the strain: H2-k. Partial CDR3 DNA: TGTGCCTGGACCCGACTGGGGGGGGATAGTGCAGAA. Its translation: CAWTRLGGDSAE. The entire CDR3 is CAWTRLGGDSAETLYF.